The clone carrying this T cell receptor beta chain was detected only a few times. Its specificity is not known. This sample is part of a study of T-cell reconstitution after alpha-beta-depleted transplantation in children. General study results and limits: T cells produced anew were the main source of T-cell counts and diversity one year after transplant. About two months after transplant, alpha-beta T cells reportedly came from several hundred expanded graft clones. For some patients, TCRbeta diversity was high at day 60 because of recipient T cells and thymic progenitors that survived.

Preparation of the TCRbeta library was carried out with unique molecular identifiers. One entry per CDR3 protein, called by TCRdb with MiXCR from the PCR reads. There are about 980,000 distinct CDR3 sequences in the sample; around 30% occur only once, and roughly 27% lies in the top ten. The CDR3 contains 15 residues. CDR1 and CDR2 from the germline V gene are SGHAT and FQNNGV. V was clipped by 1 base and J by 7 bases, with 14 bases between them. The chain combines TRBV11-2 with TRBJ2-1; no definite D call. This specimen was PBMCs, mostly from graft donor cells, taken 360 days after TCRalphabeta/CD19-depleted stem cell transplant. The clonotype was recovered from a boy under two years old who had a stem cell transplant for SCID, so the T cells may come from the graft donor. The CDR3 DNA reads TGTGCCAGCAGCTTAGTGAAGGGCAGTAGAAATGAGCAGTTCTTC. This encodes CASSLVKGSRNEQFF.